This T cell receptor (beta chain) was retrieved from a study of cytomegalovirus exposure and HLA in healthy donors. Study conclusions and caveats: In a later analysis, approximately 15,000 TCR beta sequences were associated with HLA alleles at 0.05 false discovery rate. Researchers catalogued about 150 TCR beta chains as cytomegalovirus-associated.

60 Vbeta and 13 Jbeta primers were used in PCR. TCRdb's table, derived via immunoSEQ multiplex PCR, lists solely in-frame clones and lacks some. The profile shows about 200,000 clones, roughly 70% of them singletons. Remarks on this clone: What it recognizes is unknown.

The source of this sequence is a young woman in good health and CMV-seronegative. Sequences were obtained from PBMCs.

CDR3 in amino acids: CASSQWRDRGYEQYF. In nucleotides, the CDR3 is TGCGCCAGCAGTCAATGGAGGGACAGGGGCTACGAGCAGTACTTC. This sequence joins TRBV23-1 and TRBJ2-7; 10 nucleotides agree with TRBD1. TRBV23-1 falls under the ORF class, with uncertain function. Trimming cost V 1 base and J 3 bases; bases outside gene matches: 3. This CDR3 contains 15 residues.